This TCR beta chain was sequenced for a study of metastatic and nonmetastatic thyroid tumors. As for the study in general: Repertoire comparisons spanned blood and tumor or nodule tissue from malignant and benign thyroid patients. Study conclusions and caveats: Significantly higher TCR beta diversity was reportedly seen in malignant thyroid tumors than benign nodules, in blood and tumor.

TCRdb re-analyzed the PCR reads using MiXCR. The profile shows more than 20,000 clones, around an eighth of them singletons. Points on this clone: The antigen is undetermined. A junction end diverges from the germline sequence, so it may reflect a read error.

Ahead of thyroid surgery, no patient had received treatment of any kind. Germline V gene sequence: CDR1 SQVTM, CDR2 ANQGSEA. CDR3 length: 11 amino acids. The TCR was taken from a female donor with papillary thyroid cancer or a benign thyroid nodule (not recorded which). Some clones in this sample may be carry-over from other donors' samples. The chain combines TRBV29-1 with TRBJ1-1; the D is unclear. The sample taken for sequencing was blood. CDR3 amino acids: CSVWERTEAFF. DNA of the CDR3: TGTAGCGTCTGGGAGAGGACTGAAGCTTTCTTT.